This is a list of T cell receptor beta chains from one sample in a study of radiation and T cells in renal cell carcinoma. Method: immunoSEQ multiplex PCR; TCRdb's copy keeps in-frame clones and lacks some. The sample consists of some 14,000 clones, about 64% of them appearing once. Source: tumor tissue, taken from a patient whose treatment included radiotherapy and nephrectomy. All receptors come from a woman aged 70-85 years with renal cell carcinoma. Each CDR3 is given with its conserved first and last residue.

J: TRBJ2-1
V: TRBV30
CDR3: CAGIGAGVSYNEQFF

J: TRBJ1-3
V: TRBV15
CDR3: CATSMSYTVQYSRGCLLGNTIYF

J: NA
V: TRBV5-6
CDR3: CASSLLGKSYEQYF

J: TRBJ2-7
V: TRBV15
CDR3: CATSSDRGSSYEQYF

J: TRBJ2-7
V: TRBV10-3
CDR3: CAISGGQGYEQYF

J: TRBJ1-5
V: TRBV5-1
CDR3: CASSLGTDSPKYQPQHF

J: TRBJ2-7
V: TRBV5-4
CDR3: CASSSDSLYEQYF

J: TRBJ2-5
V: TRBV2
CDR3: CATFPGLAEETQYF

J: TRBJ2-1
V: TRBV4-3
CDR3: CASSQEGGLAGRRNEQFF

J: TRBJ1-1
V: TRBV27
CDR3: CASSATGEGAAFF

J: TRBJ2-1
V: TRBV6-6
CDR3: CASKRQVLDEQFF

J: TRBJ1-2
V: TRBV19
CDR3: CASSPTGQGIINYGYTF

J: TRBJ2-2
V: TRBV5-1
CDR3: CASSWGTTNTGELFF

J: TRBJ1-5
V: TRBV7-6
CDR3: CASSLSTGNQPQHF

J: TRBJ2-1
V: TRBV4-2
CDR3: CASSQDPGTGGNEQFF

J: TRBJ1-2
V: TRBV30
CDR3: CAWSPSGTGDGYTF

J: TRBJ2-3
V: TRBV30
CDR3: CAWSESTDTQYF

J: TRBJ2-1
V: TRBV5-4
CDR3: CASSLFGSDEQFF

J: TRBJ1-3
V: TRBV30
CDR3: CAWRQGGTWGNTIYF

J: TRBJ2-1
V: TRBV7-2
CDR3: CASSLGVYIDEQFF

J: TRBJ2-3
V: TRBV7-2
CDR3: CASSPPVAELYTQYF

J: TRBJ2-3
V: TRBV2
CDR3: CASHSGTLTDTQYF

J: TRBJ1-1
V: TRBV5-1
CDR3: CASSPSEGGATEAFF

J: TRBJ2-3
V: TRBV5-6
CDR3: CASSLERGTGGVGDTQYF

J: TRBJ2-1
V: TRBV9
CDR3: CASSVAPLAGVNEQFF

J: TRBJ1-2
V: TRBV23-1
CDR3: CASSQAQGAYGYTF

J: TRBJ1-1
V: TRBV2
CDR3: CASTGTASLNTEAFF

J: TRBJ1-4
V: TRBV6-1
CDR3: CASRYNDREKLFF

J: TRBJ2-1
V: TRBV21-1
CDR3: CASSTGASGRANEQFF

J: TRBJ2-5
V: TRBV29-1
CDR3: CSVASGTGGETQYF

J: TRBJ1-5
V: TRBV5-1
CDR3: CASIPINRVGNQPQHF

J: TRBJ1-1
V: TRBV5-1
CDR3: CASSLNREDTEAFF

J: TRBJ1-1
V: TRBV18
CDR3: CASSPTVPGQGSTEAFF

J: TRBJ1-2
V: TRBV28
CDR3: CASSSGQGTRGYTF

J: TRBJ2-1
V: TRBV6-5
CDR3: CASSNPGLRYNEQFF

J: TRBJ1-6
V: TRBV6-6
CDR3: CATGPVERYNSPLHF